The rows below give T cell receptor beta chains drawn from one sample of a study of T cells in Graves' hyperthyroidism and ophthalmopathy. MiXCR, applied by TCRdb to the multiplex PCR reads, yields one record per CDR3 protein. The sample lists a few hundred thousand distinct CDR3 sequences; 40% to 55% were seen once. Sample: peripheral blood or thyroid tissue (not recorded which). The receptors derive from a woman aged 18-30 years with Graves' hyperthyroidism. The CDR3 runs from the conserved cysteine through the conserved F or W. A D gene is named only where the DNA matches it firmly. Expanded clones are given a class, and other clones once, few, many or no size at all.

clone_size,d_call,v_call,cdr3_length,j_call,cdr3_aa,cdr3_nt
NA,NA,TRBV2,13,TRBJ1-2,CASTDDSHYGYTF,TGCGCCAGCACTGACGACAGTCACTATGGCTACACCTTC
few,NA,TRBV2,11,TRBJ1-2,CASRDIDGYTF,TGTGCCAGCCGGGACATCGATGGCTACACCTTC
NA,NA,TRBV12-3/TRBV12-4,15,TRBJ2-7,CASSLDQNRGYEQYF,TGTGCCAGCAGCTTAGATCAGAACAGAGGCTACGAGCAGTACTTC
few,TRBD2,TRBV5-1,15,TRBJ2-7,CASAKETSGSYEQYF,TGCGCCAGCGCGAAAGAAACTAGCGGGAGCTACGAGCAGTACTTC
NA,NA,TRBV6-6,15,TRBJ2-7,CASSYSAALLYEQYF,TGTGCCAGCAGTTACTCGGCAGCTCTGCTGTACGAGCAGTACTTC
NA,NA,TRBV25-1,18,TRBJ2-2,CASSHPGRVLRHTGELFF,TGTGCCAGCAGCCACCCCGGGCGGGTTCTCAGGCATACCGGGGAGCTGTTTTTT
few,NA,TRBV5-1,13,TRBJ2-7,CASSFQSDYEQYF,TGCGCCAGCAGCTTTCAGTCCGACTACGAGCAGTACTTC
NA,NA,TRBV29-1,15,TRBJ1-1,CSILTEGGVVTEAFF,TGCAGCATCCTGACTGAGGGGGGGGTAGTGACTGAAGCTTTCTTT
NA,TRBD2,TRBV6-5,15,TRBJ2-7,CASSYSDSGTREQYF,TGTGCCAGCAGTTACAGTGATAGCGGGACCCGCGAGCAGTACTTC
NA,NA,TRBV14,14,TRBJ2-7,CASSQDPFSYEQYF,TGTGCCAGCAGCCAAGATCCTTTCTCCTACGAGCAGTACTTC